A single sample is the source of the 16 T cell receptor beta chains below, sequenced in a study of blood T cell repertoires in COVID-19. Method: immunoSEQ multiplex PCR; TCRdb's copy keeps in-frame clones and lacks some. The sample shows more than 95,000 clones, approximately 72% of them seen only once. The specimen was peripheral blood. The receptors were gathered from a woman aged 70-85 years with acute or convalescent COVID-19.

The chain carries TRBV5-1 and TRBJ2-7; TRBD1 is a possible D gene (5 bases). CDR3 length: 15 residues. V was trimmed by 1 base and J by 5 bases, leaving 16 bases between them. Germline V gene data show CDR1 as SGHRS and CDR2 as YFSETQ. The CDR3 here is CASSLISQVKDEQYF. The CDR3 nucleotides read TGCGCCAGCAGCTTGATTTCACAGGTTAAAGACGAGCAGTACTTC.

The V gene is TRBV30, the J gene TRBJ1-5; no firm D call. The germline V gene encodes CDR1 GTSNPN and CDR2 SVGIG (reference sequence). V lost 0 bases, J lost 3 bases, and 21 bases lay in between. CDR3 length: 18 amino acids. The CDR3 DNA reads as TGTGCCTGGAGTGTACGGTCGGGTCAAGTGATTGACAATCAGCCCCAGCATTTT. Residues: CAWSVRSGQVIDNQPQHF.

The chain carries TRBV21-1 and TRBJ1-1. TRBV21-1 counts as a pseudogene. The CDR3 extends over 16 amino acids. CDR3 region: CASSPPPAGDYTEASF. CDR3 nucleotides: TGTGCCAGCAGCCCCCCCCCAGCAGGGGACTACACTGAAGCTTCCTTT.

The CDR3 nucleotides read TGTGCCAGCAGTTTGGCGACAGTTTCCTACAATGAGCAGTTCTTC. The encoded protein is CASSLATVSYNEQFF. The chain combines TRBV28 with TRBJ2-1; possibly TRBD1 for D (5 bases). V gave up 3 bases and J gave up 1 base, with 10 bases separating them. This CDR3 has 15 amino acids. The germline CDR1 and CDR2 sequences are MDHEN and SYDVKM.

This clone was observed many times. The V call is TRBV5-8, the J call TRBJ2-3; no clear D gene. The CDR3 is made up of 15 amino acids. The V end was cut by 1 base, the J end by 4 bases, with 13 bases between. Looked up from germline, CDR1 is SGHTS and CDR2 is YDEGEE. DNA for the CDR3: TGTGCCAGCAGCTTGTGGTTCCCAGGCCCAGATACGCAGTATTTT. Protein product: CASSLWFPGPDTQYF.

The rearrangement uses TRBV19 and TRBJ2-1; 14 positions match TRBD2. Germline-derived CDR1 and CDR2 are LNHDA and SQIVND (reference sequence). This CDR3 has 17 residues. V was clipped by 5 bases and J by 9 bases; unmatched bases: 12. CDR3 DNA: TGTGCCAGTAGTTTGAGACTAGCGGGGGGGCCTTTGGGTGAGCAGTTCTTC. Amino acids: CASSLRLAGGPLGEQFF.

This clone was detected only once. This sequence joins TRBV7-9 and TRBJ2-2; no definite D call. V was clipped by 1 base and J by 2 bases, with 8 bases between them. Per the germline V gene, CDR1 is SEHNR and CDR2 is FQNEAQ (reference sequence). There are 15 residues in the CDR3. CDR3 loop: CASSLGLSNTGELFF. DNA of the CDR3: TGTGCCAGCAGCTTAGGTCTTAGCAACACCGGGGAGCTGTTTTTT.

This chain uses TRBV3-1 (or the pseudogene TRBV3-2) with TRBJ2-3; D might be TRBD2 (5 bases). CDR1 is LGHDT and CDR2 is YNNKEL in the germline V gene (reference sequence). V was pared by 0 bases and J by 10 bases, with 14 bases between. The CDR3 extends over 14 amino acids. CDR3 protein: CASSQDLTMRAQYF. The CDR3 region has the DNA TGTGCCAGCAGCCAAGATCTGACTATGAGGGCGCAGTATTTT.

The rearrangement joins TRBV5-4 to TRBJ2-2; D is possibly TRBD2 (5 bases). With 3 bases removed from V and 7 bases from J, the gap between germline ends came to 19 bases. Germline V gives CDR1 SGHNT, CDR2 YYREEE (reference sequence). There are 16 residues in the CDR3. The CDR3 coding sequence is TGTGCCAGCAGCTCCCCTTCACAGAGGGCCCGCGGGGAGCTGTTTTTT. It encodes CASSSPSQRARGELFF.

This clone has just a few counts. This sequence joins TRBV5-4 and TRBJ1-1; unclear D gene. Between the trimmed V and J ends, which lost 5 bases and 4 bases, there was a span of 12 bases. This CDR3 spans 13 amino acids. Germline V CDR1 and CDR2: SGHNT, YYREEE (reference sequence). The CDR3, as DNA: TGTGCCAGCAGAGATGCAGGAAGCACTGAAGCTTTCTTT. Amino acids: CASRDAGSTEAFF. Full variable domain (missing parts from reference TRBV5-4 and TRBJ1-1): ETGVTQSPTHLIKTRGQQVTLRCSSQSGHNTVSWYQQALGQGPQFIFQYYREEENGRGNFPPRFSGLQFPNYSSELNVNALELDDSALYLCASRDAGSTEAFFGQGTRLTVV.

This chain uses TRBV15 with TRBJ2-3, with D hard to call. CDR3 size: 17 residues. V was pared by 0 bases and J by 0 bases, with 13 bases between. In germline, CDR1 is LNHNV, CDR2 YYDKDF (reference sequence). The CDR3 loop is CATSRDPRQASTDTQYF. The CDR3 bases are TGTGCCACCAGCAGAGACCCCCGCCAGGCTAGCACAGATACGCAGTATTTT.

The chain couples TRBV9 to TRBJ1-2; D possibly corresponds to TRBD1 (5 bases). Trimming took off 3 bases at V and 6 bases at J, with 6 bases between the two ends. Germline CDR1 reads SGDLS; CDR2 reads YYNGEE. This CDR3 region has 11 residues. The CDR3 sequence: CASSARDGYTF. In DNA form, the CDR3 reads TGTGCCAGCAGCGCCAGGGATGGCTACACCTTC.

The V and J genes are TRBV6-1 and TRBJ1-2; no reliable D call. V was pared by 2 bases and J by 0 bases, with 10 bases between. CDR1 and CDR2 (germline): MNHNS, SASEGT. There are 15 residues in the CDR3. CDR3 sequence: CASSESQAANYGYTF. As DNA, the CDR3 is TGTGCCAGCAGTGAATCCCAGGCAGCTAACTATGGCTACACCTTC.

The V gene is TRBV27, the J gene TRBJ2-7; D is uncertain. The CDR3 is made up of 13 amino acids. V was shortened by 6 bases and J by 2 bases, with 11 bases between the two germline ends. Germline loops: CDR1 MNHEY, CDR2 SMNVEV (reference sequence). The CDR3 protein is CASSPVSPYEQYF. The CDR3 nucleotides read TGTGCCAGCAGCCCAGTGTCACCCTACGAGCAGTACTTC.

This clone has more than one count but fewer than ten. The chain couples TRBV6-5 to TRBJ1-2; the D gene is possibly TRBD1 (6 bases). The CDR3 contains 14 residues. Germline CDR1 and CDR2: MNHEY and SVGAGI. Trimming shortened V by 6 bases and J by 4 bases, and 15 bases separated the two germline ends. The CDR3 reads CASSPADSLYGYTF. The CDR3 DNA sequence: TGTGCCAGCAGCCCGGCGGACAGCCTCTATGGCTACACCTTC.

The CDR3 nucleotides are TGTGCCAGCAGTTGGACAGGGTCGGACACTGAAGCTTTCTTT. The encoded protein is CASSWTGSDTEAFF. The V and J genes are TRBV27 and TRBJ1-1; 8 nucleotides agree with TRBD1. Per germline, CDR1 MNHEY and CDR2 SMNVEV (reference sequence). The trim removed 4 bases at V and 3 bases at J, leaving 4 bases unmatched. CDR3 length equals 14 residues.